This T cell receptor (beta chain) was observed in a study of brain T cells in children with intractable seizures. Sequencing was performed with immunoSEQ multiplex PCR; in TCRdb, only in-frame clones are kept and a portion is missing. The sample contains around 80,000 clones, about 90% of which appear only once. Germline V gene data show CDR1 as SGDLS and CDR2 as YYNGEE. CDR3 size: 16 residues. V gave up 0 bases and J gave up 3 bases, with 14 bases separating them. Surgery cases with the highest brain T cell transcript signatures were chosen for sequencing. Before surgery, patients took at least one anti-epileptic drug.

The clonotype was recovered from a girl under 10 years old with Rasmussen encephalitis and intractable seizures. The sample consisted of peripheral blood, taken at surgery. The chain employs TRBV9 and TRBJ2-3, with a possible D match to TRBD2 (6 bases). Here the CDR3 reads CASSVAGVAPTDTQYF. In DNA form, the CDR3 reads TGTGCCAGCAGCGTAGCGGGGGTCGCCCCTACAGATACGCAGTATTTT. The variable domain in full, with the rest retrieved from reference TRBV9 and TRBJ2-3, is DSGVTQTPKHLITATGQRVTLRCSPRSGDLSVYWYQQSLDQGLQFLIQYYNGEERAKGNILERFSAQQFPDLHSELNLSSLELGDSALYFCASSVAGVAPTDTQYFGPGTRLTVL.